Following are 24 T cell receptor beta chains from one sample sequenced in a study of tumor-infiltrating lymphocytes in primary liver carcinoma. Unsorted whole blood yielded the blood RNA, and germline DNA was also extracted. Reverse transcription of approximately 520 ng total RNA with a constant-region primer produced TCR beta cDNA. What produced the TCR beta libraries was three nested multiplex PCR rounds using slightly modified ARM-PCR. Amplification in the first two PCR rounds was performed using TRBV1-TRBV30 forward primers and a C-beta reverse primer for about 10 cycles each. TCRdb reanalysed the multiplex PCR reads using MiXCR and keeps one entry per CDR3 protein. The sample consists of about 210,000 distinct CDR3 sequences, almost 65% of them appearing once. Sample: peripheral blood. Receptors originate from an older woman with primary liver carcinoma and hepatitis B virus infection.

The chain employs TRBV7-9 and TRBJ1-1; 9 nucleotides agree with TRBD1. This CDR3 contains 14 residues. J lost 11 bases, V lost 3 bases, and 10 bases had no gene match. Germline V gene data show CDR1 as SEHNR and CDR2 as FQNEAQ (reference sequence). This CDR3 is CASSFSDRDREAFF. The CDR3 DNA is TGTGCCAGCAGCTTTTCCGATAGGGACAGGGAGGCTTTCTTT.

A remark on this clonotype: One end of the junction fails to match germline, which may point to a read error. Written as DNA, the CDR3 is TGTGCCAACAGCTTGAGCTCCTCCACAGATACACAGTATTTT. Residues: CANSLSSSTDTQYF. V is TRBV11-2 and J is TRBJ2-3; D is unresolved. The CDR3 spans 14 residues. The germline V gene has CDR1 SGHAT and CDR2 FQNNGV.

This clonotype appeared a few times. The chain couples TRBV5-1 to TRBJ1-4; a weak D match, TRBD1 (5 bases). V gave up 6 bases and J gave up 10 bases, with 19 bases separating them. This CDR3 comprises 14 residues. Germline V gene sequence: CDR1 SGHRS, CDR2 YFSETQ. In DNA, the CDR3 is TGCGCCAGCAACTGGGGAGGGACGGAAGGAAAACTGTTTTTT. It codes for CASNWGGTEGKLFF.

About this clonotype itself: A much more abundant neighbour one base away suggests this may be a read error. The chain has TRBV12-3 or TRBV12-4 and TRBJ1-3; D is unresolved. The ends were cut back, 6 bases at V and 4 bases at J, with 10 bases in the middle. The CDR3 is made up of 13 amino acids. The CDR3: CASRSTVGNTIYF. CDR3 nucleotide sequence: TGTGCCAGCAGAAGCACCGTAGGAAACACCATATATTTT.

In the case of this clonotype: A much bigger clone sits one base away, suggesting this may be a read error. The CDR3 DNA follows: TGTGCCAGCAGCACTTTCGTGACTAATGAAAAACTGTTTTTT. Translated: CASSTFVTNEKLFF. This chain links TRBV5-5 with TRBJ1-4; D remains ambiguous. Germline loops: CDR1 SGHKS, CDR2 YYEKEE (reference sequence). CDR3 size: 14 residues. V lost 4 bases, J lost 2 bases, and 9 bases lay in between.

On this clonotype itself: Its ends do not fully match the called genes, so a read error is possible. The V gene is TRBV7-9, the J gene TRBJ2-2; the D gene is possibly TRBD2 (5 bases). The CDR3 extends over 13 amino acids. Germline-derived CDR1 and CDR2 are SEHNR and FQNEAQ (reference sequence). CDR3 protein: CAGSFGGSGELFF. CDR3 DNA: TGTGCCGGCAGCTTTGGCGGGTCCGGGGAGCTGTTTTTT.

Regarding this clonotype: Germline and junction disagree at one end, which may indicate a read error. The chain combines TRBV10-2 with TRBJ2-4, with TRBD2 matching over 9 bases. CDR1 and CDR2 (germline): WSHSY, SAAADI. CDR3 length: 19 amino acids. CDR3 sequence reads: CTSSSPQGLAKLAKNIQYF. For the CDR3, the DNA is TGCACCAGCAGTTCTCCTCAGGGACTAGCCAAATTAGCCAAAAACATTCAGTACTTC.

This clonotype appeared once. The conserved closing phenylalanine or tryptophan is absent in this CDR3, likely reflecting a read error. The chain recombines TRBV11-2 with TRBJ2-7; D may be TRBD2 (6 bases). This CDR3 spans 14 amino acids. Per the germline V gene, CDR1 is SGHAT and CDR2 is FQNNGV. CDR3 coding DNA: TGTGGCAGCACCCTAGCGAGGGTTGGCTACGAGCAGTACCTC. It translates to CGSTLARVGYEQYL.

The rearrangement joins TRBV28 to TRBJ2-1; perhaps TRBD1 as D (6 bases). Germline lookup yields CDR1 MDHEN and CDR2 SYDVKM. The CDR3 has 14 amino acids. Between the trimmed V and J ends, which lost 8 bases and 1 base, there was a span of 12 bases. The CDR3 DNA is TGTGCCAGCGGCATACAGGGTTCCTACAATGAGCAGTTCTTC. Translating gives CASGIQGSYNEQFF.

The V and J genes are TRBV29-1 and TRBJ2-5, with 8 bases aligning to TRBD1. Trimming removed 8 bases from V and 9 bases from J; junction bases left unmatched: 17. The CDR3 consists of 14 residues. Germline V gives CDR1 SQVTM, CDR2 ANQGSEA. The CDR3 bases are TGCAGCTCCACGAAGCCCGACAGGGGTGAGGCCCAGTACTTC. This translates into CSSTKPDRGEAQYF.

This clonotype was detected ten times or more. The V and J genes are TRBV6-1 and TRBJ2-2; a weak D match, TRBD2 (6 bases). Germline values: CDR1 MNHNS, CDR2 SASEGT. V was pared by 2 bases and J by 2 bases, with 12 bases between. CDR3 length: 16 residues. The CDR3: CASSELAEPNTGELFF. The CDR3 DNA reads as TGTGCCAGCAGTGAATTAGCGGAACCTAACACCGGGGAGCTGTTTTTT.

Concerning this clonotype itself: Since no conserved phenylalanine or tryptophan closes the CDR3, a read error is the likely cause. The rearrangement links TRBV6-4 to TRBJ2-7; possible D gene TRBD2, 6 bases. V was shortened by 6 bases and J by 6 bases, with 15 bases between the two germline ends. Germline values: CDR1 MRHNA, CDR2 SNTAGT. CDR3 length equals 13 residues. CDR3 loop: CASSDRDGGEQYL. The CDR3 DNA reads TGTGCCAGCAGCGACCGGGACGGGGGCGAGCAGTACTTG.

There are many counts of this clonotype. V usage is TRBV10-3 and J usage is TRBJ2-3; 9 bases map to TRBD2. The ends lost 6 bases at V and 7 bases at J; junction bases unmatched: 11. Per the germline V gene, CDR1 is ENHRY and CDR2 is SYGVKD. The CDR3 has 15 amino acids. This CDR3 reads CAISERGGREYTQYF. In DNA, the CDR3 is TGTGCCATCAGCGAAAGGGGCGGGAGGGAGTATACGCAGTATTTT.

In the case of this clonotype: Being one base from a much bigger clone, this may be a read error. The CDR3 DNA reads as TGTGCCATCAGTCCGGGACTGGGCCGCAATGAGCACTTCTTC. This gives the protein CAISPGLGRNEHFF. V gene TRBV10-3 combines with J gene TRBJ2-1; possibly TRBD2 for D (6 bases). The CDR3 is 14 amino acids. Germline V gives CDR1 ENHRY, CDR2 SYGVKD.

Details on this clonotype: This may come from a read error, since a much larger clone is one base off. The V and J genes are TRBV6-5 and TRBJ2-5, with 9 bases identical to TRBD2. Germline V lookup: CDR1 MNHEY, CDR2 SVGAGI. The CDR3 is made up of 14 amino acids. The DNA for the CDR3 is TGTGCCAGCAGCGACCGACTAGCGGAAGAGACCCAGAACTTC. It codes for CASSDRLAEETQNF.

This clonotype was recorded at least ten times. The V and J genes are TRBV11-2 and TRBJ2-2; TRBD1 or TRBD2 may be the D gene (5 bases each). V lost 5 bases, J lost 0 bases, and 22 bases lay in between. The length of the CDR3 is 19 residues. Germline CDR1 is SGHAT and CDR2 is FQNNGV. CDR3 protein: CASSLRGRDPPTNTGELFF. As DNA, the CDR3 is TGTGCCAGCAGCCTAAGGGGACGAGACCCACCCACGAACACCGGGGAGCTGTTTTTT.

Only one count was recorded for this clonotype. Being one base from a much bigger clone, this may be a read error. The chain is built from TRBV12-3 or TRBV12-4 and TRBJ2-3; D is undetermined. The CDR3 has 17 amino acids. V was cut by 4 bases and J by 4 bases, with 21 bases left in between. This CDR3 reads CASSSTGTPHGADTQYF. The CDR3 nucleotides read TGTGCCAGCAGTTCAACCGGTACCCCGCATGGGGCAGATACGCAGTATTTT.

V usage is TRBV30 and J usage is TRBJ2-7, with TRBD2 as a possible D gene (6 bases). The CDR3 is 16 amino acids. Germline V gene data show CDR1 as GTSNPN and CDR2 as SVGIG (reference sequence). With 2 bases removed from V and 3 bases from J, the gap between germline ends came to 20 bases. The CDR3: CAWSFPLGGKIYEQYF. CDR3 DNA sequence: TGTGCCTGGAGTTTCCCTTTGGGCGGGAAAATCTACGAGCAGTACTTC.

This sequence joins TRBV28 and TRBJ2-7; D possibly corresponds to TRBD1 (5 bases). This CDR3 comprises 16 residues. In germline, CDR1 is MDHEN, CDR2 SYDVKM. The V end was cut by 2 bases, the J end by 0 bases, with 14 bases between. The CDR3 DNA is TGTGCCAGCAGTTTAAGGGGCGCTGTTAGCTCCTACGAGCAGTACTTC. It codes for CASSLRGAVSSYEQYF.

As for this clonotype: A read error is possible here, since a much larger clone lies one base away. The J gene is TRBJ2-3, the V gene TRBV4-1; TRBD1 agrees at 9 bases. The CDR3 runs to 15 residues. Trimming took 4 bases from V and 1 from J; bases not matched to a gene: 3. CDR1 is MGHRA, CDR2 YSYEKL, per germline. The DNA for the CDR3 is TGCGCCAGCAGCCCATGGACAGGGGGCACAGATACGCAGTATTTT. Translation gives CASSPWTGGTDTQYF.

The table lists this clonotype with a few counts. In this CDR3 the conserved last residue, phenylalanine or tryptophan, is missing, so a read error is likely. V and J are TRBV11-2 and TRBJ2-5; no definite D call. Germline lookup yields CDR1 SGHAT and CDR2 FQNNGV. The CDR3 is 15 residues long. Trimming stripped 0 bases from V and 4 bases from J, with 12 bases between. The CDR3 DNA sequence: TGTGCCAGCAGCTTAGATCACGCTAGGCGAGAGACCCAGTACCTC. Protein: CASSLDHARRETQYL.

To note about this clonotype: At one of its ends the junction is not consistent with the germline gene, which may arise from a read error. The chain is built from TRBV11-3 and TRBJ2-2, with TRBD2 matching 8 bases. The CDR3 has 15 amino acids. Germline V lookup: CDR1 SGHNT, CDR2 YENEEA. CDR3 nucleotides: TGTGCCGGCAGTTTACGTCTAGCGGGCACCGGGGAGCTGTTTTTT. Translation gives CAGSLRLAGTGELFF.

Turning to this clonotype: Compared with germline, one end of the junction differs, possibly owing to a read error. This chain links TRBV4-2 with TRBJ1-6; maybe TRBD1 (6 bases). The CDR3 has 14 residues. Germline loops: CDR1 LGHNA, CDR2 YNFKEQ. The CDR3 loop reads CASSQQGTNAPLHF. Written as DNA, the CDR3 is TGTGCCAGTAGCCAACAGGGCACTAATGCACCCCTCCACTTT.

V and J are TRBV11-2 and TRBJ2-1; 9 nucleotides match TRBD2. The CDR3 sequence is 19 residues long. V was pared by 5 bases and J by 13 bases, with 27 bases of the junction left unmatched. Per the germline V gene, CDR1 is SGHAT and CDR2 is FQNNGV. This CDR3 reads CASSPRHISGLAAYIEQFF. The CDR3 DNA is TGTGCCAGCAGCCCGCGTCACATTTCGGGACTAGCTGCCTACATTGAACAGTTCTTC.